This TCR beta chain was documented in a study of blood T cell repertoires in COVID-19. Whole-study context: Specimens from acute and convalescent COVID-19 originated in the United States, Italy and Spain. In each case, the material was cDNA or gDNA derived from T cells, B-cell-depleted T cells, or PBMCs.

Repertoires were generated with immunoSEQ multiplex PCR, while TCRdb's copy carries only in-frame clones and drops some. The sample yields about 350,000 clones, about 90% seen once. The V gene's germline CDR1 is KGHDR and CDR2 SFDVKD. V lost 4 bases and J lost 4; bases outside the gene matches: 3. The CDR3 runs to 14 residues. The sequenced material came from PBMCs or T cells enriched from blood (not recorded which). The J gene is TRBJ2-5, the V gene TRBV24-1; 9 nucleotides match TRBD1. This sequence originates from a woman aged 25 to 39 who had recovered from COVID-19. For the CDR3, the DNA is TGTGCCACCAGTGACCGGGACAGGGTAGAGACCCAGTACTTC. This encodes CATSDRDRVETQYF.